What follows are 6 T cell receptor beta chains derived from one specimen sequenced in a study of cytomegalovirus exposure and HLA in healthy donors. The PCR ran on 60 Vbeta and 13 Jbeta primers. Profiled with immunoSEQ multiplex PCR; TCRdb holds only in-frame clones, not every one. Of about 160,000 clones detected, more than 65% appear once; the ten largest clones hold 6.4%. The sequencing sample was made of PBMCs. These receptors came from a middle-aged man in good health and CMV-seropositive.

The CDR3 region is CASSPSGGRETQYF. CDR3 coding DNA: TGCGCCAGCAGCCCCAGCGGGGGGAGGGAGACCCAGTACTTC. The chain has TRBV5-1 and TRBJ2-5, with TRBD2 identical over 9 bases. Germline V gene data show CDR1 as SGHRS and CDR2 as YFSETQ. CDR3 length equals 14 residues. V was pared by 4 bases and J by 5 bases, with 6 bases of the junction left unmatched.

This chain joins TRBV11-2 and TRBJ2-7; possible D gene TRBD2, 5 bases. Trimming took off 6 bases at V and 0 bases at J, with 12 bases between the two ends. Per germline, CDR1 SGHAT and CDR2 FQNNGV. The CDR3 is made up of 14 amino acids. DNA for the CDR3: TGTGCCAGCAGAGGCATGGGGAGCTCCTACGAGCAGTACTTC. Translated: CASRGMGSSYEQYF.

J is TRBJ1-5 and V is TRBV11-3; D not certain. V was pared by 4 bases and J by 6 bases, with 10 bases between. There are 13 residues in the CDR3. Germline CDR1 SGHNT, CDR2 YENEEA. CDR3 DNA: TGTGCCAGCAGCTACACCTCGGGTCAGCCCCAGCATTTT. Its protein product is CASSYTSGQPQHF.

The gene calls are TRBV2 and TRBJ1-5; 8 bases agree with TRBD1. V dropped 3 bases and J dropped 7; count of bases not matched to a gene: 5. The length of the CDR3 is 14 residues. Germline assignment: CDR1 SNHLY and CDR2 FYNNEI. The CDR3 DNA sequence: TGTGCCAGCAGTGAGGGGACAGGAGGGCAGCCCCAGCATTTT. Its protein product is CASSEGTGGQPQHF. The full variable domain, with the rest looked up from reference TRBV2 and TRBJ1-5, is EPEVTQTPSHQVTQMGQEVILRCVPISNHLYFYWYRQILGQKVEFLVSFYNNEISEKSEIFDDQFSVERPDGSNFTLKIRSTKLEDSAMYFCASSEGTGGQPQHFGDGTRLSIL.

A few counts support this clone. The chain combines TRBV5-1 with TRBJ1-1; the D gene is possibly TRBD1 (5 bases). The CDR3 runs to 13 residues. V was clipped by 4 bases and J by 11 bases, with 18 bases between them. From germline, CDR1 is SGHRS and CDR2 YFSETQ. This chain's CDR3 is CASSPVGGRRAFF. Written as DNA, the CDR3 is TGCGCCAGCAGCCCAGTGGGGGGGAGGAGGGCTTTCTTT.

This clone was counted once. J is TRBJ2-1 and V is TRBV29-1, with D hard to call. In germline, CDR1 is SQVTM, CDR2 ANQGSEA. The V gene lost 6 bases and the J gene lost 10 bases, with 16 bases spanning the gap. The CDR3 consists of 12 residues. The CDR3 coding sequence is TGCAGCGTCCCTGGAGCCTACCTAGAGCAGTTCTTC. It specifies CSVPGAYLEQFF.